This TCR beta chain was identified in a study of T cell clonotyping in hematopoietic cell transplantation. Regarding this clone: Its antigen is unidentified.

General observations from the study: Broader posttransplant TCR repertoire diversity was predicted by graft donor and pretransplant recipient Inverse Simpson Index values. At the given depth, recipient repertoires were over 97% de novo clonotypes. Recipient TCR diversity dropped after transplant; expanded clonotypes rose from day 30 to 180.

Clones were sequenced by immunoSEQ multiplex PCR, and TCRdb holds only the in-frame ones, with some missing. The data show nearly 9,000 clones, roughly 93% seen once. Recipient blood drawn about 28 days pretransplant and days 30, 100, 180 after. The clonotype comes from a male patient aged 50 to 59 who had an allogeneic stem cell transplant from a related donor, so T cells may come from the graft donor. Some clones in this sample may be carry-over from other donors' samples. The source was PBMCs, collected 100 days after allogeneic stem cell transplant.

The CDR3 loop is CASSRTVVHEQYF. The CDR3 region has the DNA TGTGCCAGCTCCCGGACAGTGGTCCACGAGCAGTACTTC. This chain connects TRBV19 to TRBJ2-7, with D tentatively TRBD1 (6 bases). CDR3 length: 13 residues. The V end was cut by 9 bases, the J end by 5 bases, with 17 bases between. Germline V gene lookup returns CDR1 LNHDA and CDR2 SQIVND (reference sequence).